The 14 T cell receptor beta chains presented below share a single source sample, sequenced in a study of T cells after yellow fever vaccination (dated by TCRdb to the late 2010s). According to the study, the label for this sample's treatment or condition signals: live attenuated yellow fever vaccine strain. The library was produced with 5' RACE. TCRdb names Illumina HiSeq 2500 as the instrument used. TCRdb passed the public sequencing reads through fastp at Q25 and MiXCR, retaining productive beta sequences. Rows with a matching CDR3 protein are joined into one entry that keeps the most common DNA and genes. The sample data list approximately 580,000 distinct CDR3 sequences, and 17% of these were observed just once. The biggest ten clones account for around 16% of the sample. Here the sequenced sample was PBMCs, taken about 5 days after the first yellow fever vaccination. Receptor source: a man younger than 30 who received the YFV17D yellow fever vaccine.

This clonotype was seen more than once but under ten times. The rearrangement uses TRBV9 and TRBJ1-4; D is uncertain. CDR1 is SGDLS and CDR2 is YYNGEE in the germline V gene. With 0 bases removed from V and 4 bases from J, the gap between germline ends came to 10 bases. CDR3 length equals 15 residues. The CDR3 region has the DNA TGTGCCAGCAGCGTAGGAAGGGCCGTTAATGAAAAACTGTTTTTT. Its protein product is CASSVGRAVNEKLFF.

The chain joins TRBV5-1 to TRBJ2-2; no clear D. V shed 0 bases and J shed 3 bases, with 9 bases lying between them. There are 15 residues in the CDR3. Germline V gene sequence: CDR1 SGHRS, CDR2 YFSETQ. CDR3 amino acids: CASSLDGPDTGELFF. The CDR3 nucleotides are TGCGCCAGCAGCTTGGACGGACCCGACACCGGGGAGCTGTTTTTT. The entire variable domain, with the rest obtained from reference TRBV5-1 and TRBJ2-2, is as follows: KAGVTQTPRYLIKTRGQQVTLSCSPISGHRSVSWYQQTPGQGLQFLFEYFSETQRNKGNFPGRFSGRQFSNSRSEMNVSTLELGDSALYLCASSLDGPDTGELFFGEGSRLTVL.

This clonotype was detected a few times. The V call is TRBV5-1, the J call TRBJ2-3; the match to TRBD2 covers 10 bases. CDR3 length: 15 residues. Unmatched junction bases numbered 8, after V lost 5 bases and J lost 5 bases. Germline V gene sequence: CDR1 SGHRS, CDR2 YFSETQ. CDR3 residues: CASSDPSGGQDTQYF. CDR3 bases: TGCGCCAGCAGTGATCCTAGCGGGGGACAAGATACGCAGTATTTT.

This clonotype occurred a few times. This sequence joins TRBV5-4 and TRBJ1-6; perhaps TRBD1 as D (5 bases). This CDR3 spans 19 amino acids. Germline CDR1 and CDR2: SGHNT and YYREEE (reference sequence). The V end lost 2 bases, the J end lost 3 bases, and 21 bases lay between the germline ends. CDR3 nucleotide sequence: TGTGCCAGCAGCTTCTTTAACGTGTGGCAGGGTAACTATAATTCACCCCTCCACTTT. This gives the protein CASSFFNVWQGNYNSPLHF.

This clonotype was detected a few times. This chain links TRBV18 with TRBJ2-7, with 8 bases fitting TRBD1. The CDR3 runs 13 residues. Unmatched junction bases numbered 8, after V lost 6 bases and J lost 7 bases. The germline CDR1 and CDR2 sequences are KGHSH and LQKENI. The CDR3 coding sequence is TGTGCCAGCTCTCGACAGGGGTTTTGGGAGCAGTACTTC. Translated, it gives CASSRQGFWEQYF.

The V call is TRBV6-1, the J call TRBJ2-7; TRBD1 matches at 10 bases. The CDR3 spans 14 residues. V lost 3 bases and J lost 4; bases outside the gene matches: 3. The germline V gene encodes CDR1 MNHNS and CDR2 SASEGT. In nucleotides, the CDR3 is TGTGCCAGCAGTGAGGGGACAGGGGTTTACGAGCAGTACGTC. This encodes CASSEGTGVYEQYV.

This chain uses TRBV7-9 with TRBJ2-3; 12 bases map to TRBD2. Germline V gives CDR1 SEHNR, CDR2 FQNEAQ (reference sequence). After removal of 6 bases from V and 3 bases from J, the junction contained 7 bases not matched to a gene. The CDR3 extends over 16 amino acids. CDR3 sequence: CASRTGLAGDTDTQYF. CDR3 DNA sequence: TGTGCCAGCAGGACGGGACTAGCGGGCGATACAGATACGCAGTATTTT.

The CDR3 protein is CSVPHSVYTQYF. The CDR3 nucleotides read TGCAGCGTTCCTCACTCGGTCTATACGCAGTATTTT. This chain joins TRBV29-1 and TRBJ2-3; D not certain. V was clipped by 5 bases and J by 7 bases, with 13 bases between them. The CDR3 contains 12 residues. Looked up from germline, CDR1 is SQVTM and CDR2 is ANQGSEA.

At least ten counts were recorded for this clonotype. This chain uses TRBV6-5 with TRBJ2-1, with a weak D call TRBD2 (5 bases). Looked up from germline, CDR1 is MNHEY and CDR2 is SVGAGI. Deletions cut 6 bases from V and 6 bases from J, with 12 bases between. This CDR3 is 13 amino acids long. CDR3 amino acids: CASRYVGGNEQFF. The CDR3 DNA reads TGTGCCAGCAGATATGTTGGAGGCAATGAGCAGTTCTTC.

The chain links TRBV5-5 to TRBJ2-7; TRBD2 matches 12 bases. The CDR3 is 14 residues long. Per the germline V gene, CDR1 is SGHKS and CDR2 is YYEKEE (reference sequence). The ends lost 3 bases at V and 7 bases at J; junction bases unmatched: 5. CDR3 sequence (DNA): TGTGCCAGCAGCTGGACTAGCGGGGCGGGGGAGCAGTACGTC. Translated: CASSWTSGAGEQYV.

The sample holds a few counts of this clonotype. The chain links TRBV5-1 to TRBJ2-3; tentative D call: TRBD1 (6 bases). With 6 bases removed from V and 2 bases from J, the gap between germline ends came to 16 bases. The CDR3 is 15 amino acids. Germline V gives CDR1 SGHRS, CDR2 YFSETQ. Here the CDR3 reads CASNRQGYDTDTQYF. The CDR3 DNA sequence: TGCGCCAGCAACCGCCAGGGGTATGACACAGATACGCAGTATTTT.

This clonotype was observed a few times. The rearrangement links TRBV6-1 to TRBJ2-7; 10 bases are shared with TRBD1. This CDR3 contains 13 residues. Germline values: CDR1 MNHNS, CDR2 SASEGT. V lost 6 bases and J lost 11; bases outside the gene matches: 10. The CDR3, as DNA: TGTGCCAGCAGAGCGGACAGGGGGACGCGAGAGTACTTC. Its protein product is CASRADRGTREYF.

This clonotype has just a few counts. This CDR3 reads CAMRGANSPGQLNYGYTF. The CDR3 bases are TGTGCCATGCGAGGGGCCAATTCGCCGGGACAGCTCAACTATGGCTACACCTTC. The chain uses TRBV10-3 and TRBJ1-2; TRBD1 matches 7 bases. Germline values: CDR1 ENHRY, CDR2 SYGVKD. V dropped 9 bases and J dropped 2; count of bases not matched to a gene: 21. CDR3 length: 18 amino acids.

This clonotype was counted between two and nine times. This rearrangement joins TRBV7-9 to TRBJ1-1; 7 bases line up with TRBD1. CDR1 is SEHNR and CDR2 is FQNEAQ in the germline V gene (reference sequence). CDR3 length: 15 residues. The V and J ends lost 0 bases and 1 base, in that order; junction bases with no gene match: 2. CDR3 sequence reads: CASSLAQGQNTEAFF. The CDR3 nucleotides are TGTGCCAGCAGCTTAGCACAGGGGCAGAACACTGAAGCTTTCTTT.